The present T cell receptor beta chain was sequenced within a study of vaccination and CD4 T cells after COVID-19. Treatment noted: roughly 10-day PBMC culture with coronavirus spike peptide pools or control peptides (ViraFEST assay). CDR1 and CDR2 (germline): MNHEY, SVGAGI. The CDR3 runs 13 residues. V was trimmed by 2 bases and J by 12 bases, leaving 17 bases between them. By sample share, this clonotype is medium-sized. Its antigen remains unidentified. The assay that was used to sequence DNA from cultured CD4+ T cells was the Oncomine TCR Beta short-read assay. MiXCR was run by TCRdb on the PCR reads, yielding one entry per CDR3 protein. The table has about 6,600 distinct CDR3 sequences, around 20% seen once.

Sequencing used CD4+ T cells from blood, cultured in vitro, obtained after SARS-CoV-2 vaccination. The chain is built from TRBV6-5 and TRBJ2-7; the D call may be TRBD1 or TRBD2 (5 bases each). This sequence was found in a human donor who had recovered from COVID-19. The CDR3: CASSYQSGLELYF. CDR3 in DNA: TGTGCCAGCAGTTACCAATCGGGGCTAGAACTGTACTTC.